Each of the 8 T cell receptor beta chains below was sequenced from the same sample in a study of cytomegalovirus exposure and HLA in healthy donors. 60 Vbeta and 13 Jbeta primers were used in PCR. Assay: immunoSEQ multiplex PCR; the TCRdb copy retains only in-frame clones and omits some. Of around 300,000 clones in the sample, more than 55% were seen once. Sequenced sample: PBMCs. The receptor set was obtained from a female donor in good health and CMV-seronegative.

The rearrangement joins TRBV11-2 to TRBJ1-4; D not certain. CDR1 SGHAT and CDR2 FQNNGV come from the germline V gene. The CDR3 has 15 residues. V lost 3 bases and J lost 7, with 15 bases in between. CDR3 sequence (DNA): TGTGCCAGCAGCTTCGGTCCTACTAGAGGTGAAAAACTGTTTTTT. The encoded protein is CASSFGPTRGEKLFF.

This clone came up once. V is TRBV11-3 and J is TRBJ2-1; D remains unclear. CDR1 is SGHNT, CDR2 YENEEA, per germline. This CDR3 is built from 14 residues. Deletions cut 6 bases from V and 2 bases from J, with 11 bases between. This CDR3 reads CASRMSWPYNEQFF. The DNA for the CDR3 is TGTGCCAGCAGGATGTCGTGGCCCTACAATGAGCAGTTCTTC.

This clone was seen only once. This sequence joins TRBV5-4 and TRBJ2-3, with 7 bases that match TRBD2. Germline V gives CDR1 SGHNT, CDR2 YYREEE (reference sequence). The CDR3 has 14 amino acids. V lost 3 bases to trimming and J lost 4 bases; unmatched junction nucleotides: 5. The CDR3 sequence: CASSSLLAPDTQYF. In DNA form, the CDR3 reads TGTGCCAGCAGCTCCTTACTAGCGCCAGATACGCAGTATTTT.

V gene TRBV19 combines with J gene TRBJ2-2; 13 bases align to TRBD2. Germline-derived CDR1 and CDR2 are LNHDA and SQIVND (reference sequence). This CDR3 has 15 residues. J was trimmed by 6 bases and V by 6 bases; bases with no gene match: 4. The CDR3 here is CASSLLAGGPGELFF. The CDR3 nucleotides are TGTGCCAGTAGCCTACTAGCGGGAGGGCCCGGGGAGCTGTTTTTT.

This clone was found a few times. The chain links TRBV7-3 to TRBJ2-7; 7 nucleotides match TRBD2. This CDR3 is 15 amino acids long. V dropped 5 bases and J dropped 1; count of bases not matched to a gene: 8. Germline CDR1 and CDR2: SGHTA and FQGTGA. CDR3 DNA: TGTGCCAGCAGCCCGCAAGCGGGACCTTCCTACGAGCAGTACTTC. It codes for CASSPQAGPSYEQYF.

Only one count was recorded for this clone. J is TRBJ2-2 and V is TRBV15, with TRBD1 matching 9 bases. This CDR3 comprises 17 residues. J was trimmed by 5 bases and V by 0 bases; bases with no gene match: 7. Germline loops: CDR1 LNHNV, CDR2 YYDKDF (reference sequence). The CDR3 nucleotides are TGTGCCACCAGCAGAGATAGGACAGGGGCTATGACCGGGGAGCTGTTTTTT. Protein: CATSRDRTGAMTGELFF. The variable domain in full, with the rest retrieved from reference TRBV15 and TRBJ2-2, is DAMVIQNPRYQVTQFGKPVTLSCSQTLNHNVMYWYQQKSSQAPKLLFHYYDKDFNNEADTPDNFQSRRPNTSFCFLDIRSPGLGDTAMYLCATSRDRTGAMTGELFFGEGSRLTVL.

The gene calls are TRBV29-1 and TRBJ2-5; 7 nucleotides match TRBD1. The CDR3 is made up of 12 amino acids. Losses at the gene ends were 6 bases for V and 4 bases for J; bases not matched to a gene: 5. Per germline, CDR1 SQVTM and CDR2 ANQGSEA. The CDR3 DNA reads as TGCAGCGTATTCCGGGACAGAGAGACCCAGTACTTC. It translates to CSVFRDRETQYF.

The rearrangement links TRBV5-8 to TRBJ1-1; possibly TRBD1 for D (5 bases). This CDR3 spans 14 amino acids. Germline CDR1 is SGHTS and CDR2 is YDEGEE. V lost 4 bases and J lost 8, with 18 bases in between. CDR3: CASSKGKANREAFF. The CDR3 DNA reads as TGTGCCAGCAGCAAGGGGAAGGCGAATAGAGAAGCTTTCTTT.